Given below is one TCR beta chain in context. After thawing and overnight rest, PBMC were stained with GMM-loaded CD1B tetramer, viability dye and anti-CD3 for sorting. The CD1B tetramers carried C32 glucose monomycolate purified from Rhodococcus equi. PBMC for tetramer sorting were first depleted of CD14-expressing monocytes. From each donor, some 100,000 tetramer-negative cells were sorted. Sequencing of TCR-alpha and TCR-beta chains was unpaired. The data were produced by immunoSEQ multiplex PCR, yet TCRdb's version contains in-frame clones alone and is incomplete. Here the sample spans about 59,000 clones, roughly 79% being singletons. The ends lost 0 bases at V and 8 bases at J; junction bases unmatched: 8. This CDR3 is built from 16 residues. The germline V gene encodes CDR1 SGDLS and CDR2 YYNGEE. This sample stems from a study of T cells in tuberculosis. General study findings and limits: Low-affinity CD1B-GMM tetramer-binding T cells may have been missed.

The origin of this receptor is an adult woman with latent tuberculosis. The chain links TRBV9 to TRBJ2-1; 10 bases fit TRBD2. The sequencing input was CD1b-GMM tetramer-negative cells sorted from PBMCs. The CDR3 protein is CASSVGPAGGADEQFF. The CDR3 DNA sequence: TGTGCCAGCAGCGTAGGGCCAGCGGGGGGGGCCGATGAGCAGTTCTTC.